Each of the 22 T cell receptor beta chains below was sequenced from the same sample in a study of shared clonotypes between healthy human individuals. Profiling relied on immunoSEQ multiplex PCR, and the TCRdb table lists in-frame clones only, not all of them. The sample shows some 1,600,000 clones, 95% to 99% of them seen only once. The sequenced sample consisted of naive CD4+ T cells sorted from blood. Subset of the sample: CD45RA+ positively selected. The receptors stem from a man in his thirties or forties in good health.

This clone was seen a single time. The gene calls are TRBV7-3 and TRBJ2-1; unclear D gene. Germline V CDR1 and CDR2: SGHTA, FQGTGA. The CDR3 runs 14 residues. Between the trimmed V and J ends, which lost 2 bases and 5 bases, there was a span of 10 bases. The CDR3 loop reads CASSLSRKNNEQFF. As DNA, the CDR3 is TGTGCCAGCAGCTTATCACGGAAAAACAATGAGCAGTTCTTC.

In the case of this clone: This same CDR3 is encoded by further DNA sequences in the sample. The chain is built from TRBV5-1 and TRBJ2-2; no definite D call. This CDR3 contains 12 residues. Trimming pared 1 base from V and 7 bases from J, leaving 5 bases between. Germline CDR1 and CDR2: SGHRS and YFSETQ. DNA for the CDR3: TGCGCCAGCAGCTTGTTAGGCGGGGAGCTGTTTTTT. As protein: CASSLLGGELFF.

The J gene is TRBJ2-3, the V gene TRBV7-9; 8 bases are a match to TRBD1. CDR1 and CDR2 from the germline V gene are SEHNR and FQNEAQ (reference sequence). Germline trimming cut 0 bases from V and 9 bases from J; bases unmatched to any gene: 5. The CDR3 sequence is 14 residues long. Written as DNA, the CDR3 is TGTGCCAGCAGCTTAGCGCAGGGGGCGCGCACGCAGTATTTT. Translating gives CASSLAQGARTQYF.

Concerning this clone: The same CDR3 can be traced to other DNA sequences in this sample. This chain uses TRBV14 with TRBJ2-5, with no clear D. Trimming stripped 3 bases from V and 2 bases from J, with 4 bases between. There are 12 residues in the CDR3. Germline loops: CDR1 SGHDN, CDR2 FVKESK. The CDR3 sequence is CASSHTQETQYF. In nucleotides, the CDR3 is TGTGCCAGCAGCCATACTCAAGAGACCCAGTACTTC.

The V call is TRBV27, the J call TRBJ2-1; 12 bases are a match to TRBD2. J gave up 8 bases and V 8 bases, and 10 bases lay outside the gene matches. The CDR3 length is 15 residues. From germline, CDR1 is MNHEY and CDR2 SMNVEV (reference sequence). CDR3 coding DNA: TGTGCCAGCTGTAACAGGACTAGCGGGAATGATGAGCAGTTCTTC. It yields the protein CASCNRTSGNDEQFF.

A note on this clone: This same CDR3 is encoded by further DNA sequences in the sample. This CDR3 is CASSLSREETQYF. The CDR3 nucleotides read TGTGCCAGCAGCTTAAGCAGGGAAGAGACCCAGTACTTC. The rearrangement uses TRBV7-3 and TRBJ2-5; D may be TRBD1 (5 bases). Germline assignment: CDR1 SGHTA and CDR2 FQGTGA. The V gene lost 1 base and the J gene lost 3 bases, with 6 bases spanning the gap. CDR3 length: 13 amino acids.

The V and J genes are TRBV5-1 and TRBJ2-3; D may be TRBD2 (5 bases). This CDR3 comprises 13 residues. Trimming left V 4 bases short and J 4 bases short, with 10 bases between. Per germline, CDR1 SGHRS and CDR2 YFSETQ. CDR3 in amino acids: CASSPRGPDTQYF. The CDR3 nucleotides are TGCGCCAGCAGCCCACGGGGTCCAGATACGCAGTATTTT.

This chain uses TRBV14 with TRBJ2-1; 10 nucleotides agree with TRBD2. The CDR3 contains 17 residues. Germline V gene sequence: CDR1 SGHDN, CDR2 FVKESK. The V and J ends lost 1 base and 8 bases, in that order; junction bases with no gene match: 11. The CDR3 DNA is TGTGCCAGCAGCCAAGGGGAGGGACTAGCGCTCACACATGAGCAGTTCTTC. Translating it yields CASSQGEGLALTHEQFF.

V is TRBV9 and J is TRBJ1-4; D is perhaps TRBD1 (5 bases). CDR1 and CDR2 from the germline V gene are SGDLS and YYNGEE. The V end lost 2 bases, the J end lost 4 bases, and 18 bases lay between the germline ends. The CDR3 is made up of 17 amino acids. The CDR3 reads CASSVGQARQYNEKLFF. CDR3 DNA: TGTGCCAGCAGCGTTGGGCAGGCCCGACAGTATAATGAAAAACTGTTTTTT.

V is TRBV7-9 and J is TRBJ2-5, with 7 bases fitting TRBD2. The CDR3 spans 16 residues. CDR1 and CDR2 (germline): SEHNR, FQNEAQ (reference sequence). Trimming removed 3 bases from V and 2 bases from J; junction bases left unmatched: 9. The CDR3 DNA follows: TGTGCCAGCAGCTTTCCCGCTAGCGGTAATCAAGAGACCCAGTACTTC. Residues: CASSFPASGNQETQYF. Full variable domain (outside the CDR3, taken from reference TRBV7-9 and TRBJ2-5): DTGVSQNPRHKITKRGQNVTFRCDPISEHNRLYWYRQTLGQGPEFLTYFQNEAQLEKSRLLSDRFSAERPKGSFSTLEIQRTEQGDSAMYLCASSFPASGNQETQYFGPGTRLLVL.

The V call is TRBV25-1, the J call TRBJ2-5; 7 bases are a match to TRBD1. Trimming removed 1 base from V and 5 bases from J; junction bases left unmatched: 4. The CDR3 has 14 residues. In germline, CDR1 is MGHDK, CDR2 SYGVNS. The CDR3 loop is CASSESRGLETQYF. The CDR3 DNA reads TGTGCCAGCAGTGAATCAAGGGGGCTGGAGACCCAGTACTTC.

DNA of the CDR3: TGTGCCAGCAGCTTCTGGCCAGATACGCAGTATTTT. Translating it yields CASSFWPDTQYF. The chain combines TRBV5-4 with TRBJ2-3; D not resolved. Looked up from germline, CDR1 is SGHNT and CDR2 is YYREEE (reference sequence). V was pared by 2 bases and J by 4 bases, with 5 bases between. The CDR3 loop spans 12 amino acids. The full variable domain, in which reference TRBV5-4 and TRBJ2-3 provide the parts outside the CDR3, is ETGVTQSPTHLIKTRGQQVTLRCSSQSGHNTVSWYQQALGQGPQFIFQYYREEENGRGNFPPRFSGLQFPNYSSELNVNALELDDSALYLCASSFWPDTQYFGPGTRLTVL.

This clone came up once. This sequence joins TRBV27 and TRBJ1-2; the match to TRBD1 covers 8 bases. CDR3 length: 18 residues. J gave up 0 bases and V 1 base, and 10 bases lay outside the gene matches. CDR1 and CDR2 (germline): MNHEY, SMNVEV (reference sequence). CDR3 loop: CASSLFPMTGETNYGYTF. CDR3 coding DNA: TGTGCCAGCAGTTTATTCCCGATGACAGGGGAAACTAACTATGGCTACACCTTC.

This chain uses TRBV5-4 with TRBJ1-3; 8 bases map to TRBD1. With V trimmed by 2 bases and J by 0 bases, 1 base remained unmatched. The CDR3 totals 15 residues. The germline V gene has CDR1 SGHNT and CDR2 YYREEE (reference sequence). DNA for the CDR3: TGTGCCAGCAGCTTACAGGGGGACTCTGGAAACACCATATATTTT. This encodes CASSLQGDSGNTIYF.

This sequence joins TRBV7-9 and TRBJ1-1; 9 nucleotides agree with TRBD1. The CDR3 has 18 residues. Germline-derived CDR1 and CDR2 are SEHNR and FQNEAQ (reference sequence). The V segment lost 5 bases and the J segment 0 bases; nucleotides outside the gene matches: 13. The CDR3 loop reads CASSTKGQGGFMNTEAFF. The CDR3 nucleotides are TGTGCCAGCAGCACAAAGGGACAGGGAGGATTCATGAACACTGAAGCTTTCTTT.

The chain employs TRBV7-2 and TRBJ2-1, with no clear D. Trimming removed 6 bases from V and 6 bases from J, with 9 bases in between. This CDR3 spans 12 amino acids. CDR1 SGHTA and CDR2 FQGNSA come from the germline V gene. CDR3 DNA: TGTGCCAGCAGACTGAAGGGCAATGAGCAGTTCTTC. Translated: CASRLKGNEQFF.

This chain connects TRBV15 to TRBJ2-7; 8 bases match TRBD1. CDR1 is LNHNV, CDR2 YYDKDF, per germline (reference sequence). Losses at the gene ends were 5 bases for V and 6 bases for J; bases not matched to a gene: 9. The CDR3 covers 14 residues. CDR3 amino acids: CATSGQGESGEQYF. CDR3 coding DNA: TGTGCCACCAGCGGACAGGGTGAATCGGGCGAGCAGTACTTC.

The chain uses TRBV6-1 and TRBJ1-2; 7 nucleotides line up with TRBD1. Germline trimming cut 0 bases from V and 7 bases from J; bases unmatched to any gene: 8. CDR1 and CDR2 from the germline V gene are MNHNS and SASEGT. CDR3 length: 15 residues. CDR3 sequence: CASSEAVGTEAGYTF. The CDR3 DNA reads TGTGCCAGCAGTGAAGCGGTAGGGACAGAGGCTGGCTACACCTTC.

This chain joins TRBV6-4 and TRBJ2-1, with 9 bases matching TRBD2. Germline trimming cut 1 base from V and 7 bases from J; bases unmatched to any gene: 5. Germline CDR1 MRHNA, CDR2 SNTAGT. This CDR3 region has 15 residues. Written as DNA, the CDR3 is TGTGCCAGCAGTGACTTCCGGGGACTAGCTAATGAGCAGTTCTTC. It is translated as CASSDFRGLANEQFF.

The chain employs TRBV7-8 and TRBJ1-5; TRBD1 agrees at 8 bases. Germline assignment: CDR1 SGHVS and CDR2 FQNEAQ. The J segment lost 3 bases and the V segment lost 5 bases, leaving 12 bases of the junction unmatched. CDR3 length equals 17 residues. DNA for the CDR3: TGTGCCAGCAGCCCGAGTACACAGGGGGTCTACAATCAGCCCCAGCATTTT. As protein: CASSPSTQGVYNQPQHF. Looking up the rest from reference TRBV7-8 and TRBJ1-5 gives the full variable domain: GAGVSQSPRYKVAKRGQDVALRCDPISGHVSLFWYQQALGQGPEFLTYFQNEAQLDKSGLPSDRFFAERPEGSVSTLKIQRTQQEDSAVYLCASSPSTQGVYNQPQHFGDGTRLSIL.

This chain connects TRBV19 to TRBJ2-1, with D perhaps TRBD1 (7 bases). Germline V CDR1 and CDR2: LNHDA, SQIVND (reference sequence). V was cut by 4 bases and J by 3 bases, with 16 bases left in between. The CDR3 is made up of 16 amino acids. The CDR3 here is CASSTMPRGDYNEQFF. CDR3 DNA sequence: TGTGCCAGTAGTACAATGCCCAGGGGGGACTACAATGAGCAGTTCTTC.

J is TRBJ2-3 and V is TRBV18; TRBD2 aligns across 8 bases. CDR1 is KGHSH, CDR2 LQKENI, per germline. The junction had 10 bases not matched to a gene; V was cut back by 1 base and J by 1 base. The CDR3 loop spans 18 amino acids. The CDR3: CASSPRSGGTYRTDTQYF. The CDR3 DNA follows: TGTGCCAGCTCACCACGGTCGGGAGGGACCTACCGCACAGATACGCAGTATTTT. The variable domain in full, completed from reference TRBV18 and TRBJ2-3, reads NAGVMQNPRHLVRRRGQEARLRCSPMKGHSHVYWYRQLPEEGLKFMVYLQKENIIDESGMPKERFSAEFPKEGPSILRIQQVVRGDSAAYFCASSPRSGGTYRTDTQYFGPGTRLTVL.